Given below is one TCR beta chain in context. The data derive from a study of blood T cell repertoires in COVID-19. Here immunoSEQ multiplex PCR was the method, and the copy in TCRdb shows in-frame clones only, minus some. This table holds under 150,000 clones, roughly 79% found once. Trimming cost V 1 base and J 2 bases, with 17 bases left between them. The CDR3 covers 17 residues. CDR1 is MNHNS and CDR2 is SASEGT in the germline V gene. The sequenced sample consisted of peripheral blood. This chain connects TRBV6-1 to TRBJ1-2; D remains ambiguous. The source is a man between 65 and 79 years old with active or convalescent COVID-19. The CDR3 DNA reads as TGTGCCAGCAGTGAAGGACGGAGAGTCCTAAGGAACTATGGCTACACCTTC. Protein: CASSEGRRVLRNYGYTF.